This T cell receptor beta chain emerged from a study of blood T cell repertoires in COVID-19. The wider study: Acute and convalescent COVID-19 samples came from the United States, Italy and Spain. T cells, B-cell-depleted T cells, or PBMCs provided the cDNA or gDNA that served as material.

Germline V gene data show CDR1 as SGHDT and CDR2 as YYEEEE. The CDR3 contains 15 residues. Trimming took 0 bases from V and 0 from J, leaving 7 bases between them. In the original processing: The authors estimated nucleated cell counts from reference gene primer amplification. The method was immunoSEQ multiplex PCR; TCRdb's version includes in-frame clones alone and lacks a portion of them. V, J and clone size are those of that table, while D and trimming were read from the DNA. The sample includes about 250,000 clones, approximately 83% of them seen just once. The chain uses TRBV5-6 and TRBJ2-1, with a weak D call TRBD2 (6 bases). The source of this sequence is a woman aged 30 to 39 who had recovered from COVID-19. Sequencing was performed on PBMCs or T cells enriched from blood (not recorded which). Here the CDR3 reads CASSLVGGSYNEQFF. DNA for the CDR3: TGTGCCAGCAGCTTGGTGGGAGGCTCCTACAATGAGCAGTTCTTC.